This T cell receptor (beta chain) was captured by sequencing in a study of memory CD4+ T cells and cytomegalovirus serostatus (dated by TCRdb to about 2019). Regarding the study in general: A total of about 33 healthy Belgian adults, of whom 9 were CMV seropositive and 24 were CMV seronegative, were included in the cohort. To replicate a published TCR-based CMV serostatus classifier, the researchers sequenced the CD4+ memory TCRbeta repertoires of a Belgian cohort whose cytomegalovirus serostatus was known. General findings and caveats noted by the study authors: The results were interpreted as suggesting that the CMV-associated TCR signature is largely present in the CD4+ memory repertoire. On the Belgian cohort, the classifier based on the original framework reached a median bootstrapped AUC of 0.95, with a 95% CI of 0.76-1.00. Of 164 previously reported CMV-associated TCRbeta sequences, some 73 appeared in the CD4+ memory repertoires, each in one to five individuals. For predicting CMV serostatus, the median bootstrapped AUC was about 0.94 using the original framework and approximately 0.91 using a US-trained random forest. Only CD4+CD45RO+ memory cells were sequenced, in contrast to the original study, which included naive and memory CD4+ and CD8+ populations.

A FACSAria II was used to sort memory CD4+ T cells, defined as single viable CD3+CD4+CD8-CD45RO+ cells. CMV serostatus was assessed using a Roche Elecsys assay, by which serum IgG against CMV pp150, pp28, p38 and p52 was detected. Once the samples were thawed, total CD4+ T cells were enriched through positive selection using CD4 magnetic microbeads. The samples came from a separate study whose specific focus was interrogating the CD4+ T cell memory repertoire. Peripheral blood mononuclear cells were isolated and cryopreserved according to standard operating procedures, and serum was stored at -80 degrees C. Staining used CD3-PerCP (BW264/56), CD4-APC (RPA-T4), CD45RO-PE (UCHT1) and CD8-Pacific Orange (3B5) antibodies, with Sytox blue excluding non-viable cells. According to the germline V gene, CDR1 reads SGHDT and CDR2 reads YYEEEE. A distance of 16 bases separates the germline ends of V and J, which lose 0 bases and 0 bases respectively. Including the terminal cysteine and phenylalanine, the CDR3 comprises 18 residues. Kept here is only the CDR3 DNA, which spans 54 bases and is read in frame from base 1.

Genomic DNA was extracted from sorted cells with the Quick-DNA Microprep Kit. Amplification of TCRbeta DNA was done with the immunoSEQ hsTCRbeta kit, following the protocol from the manufacturer. TCRbeta libraries were sequenced on an Illumina MiSeq instrument. The authors processed their data as follows. Once out-of-frame sequences had been removed, some 2 million distinct TCRbeta sequences were left, which works out to an average of around 73,000 per individual. Each individual was scored according to the count of 164 previously reported CMV-associated TCRbeta sequences and the total productive distinct TCRbeta count. A beta-binomial model was reimplemented in Python, and scikit-learn random forests with default parameters were trained on data from the US cohort. Classifier performance on the Belgian cohort was summarized as median AUC with percentile confidence intervals calculated over 10,000 bootstrap iterations. TCRdb retrieved this table from immuneACCESS and kept in-frame rearrangements only. Not all clones are present; in checked studies, unresolved V genes account for under half, and no reason is known for the remainder. The V and J calls and clone size are taken from that table; D and trimming were inferred from the DNA. In all, the sample holds about 56,000 clones, and roughly 87% of those were seen once. Approximately 0.43% of the sample lies in the top ten.

Turning to this clone: Its antigen specificity is not known. It has no much larger one-base neighbor in the sample; base qualities were not kept.

The rearrangement combines TRBV5-6 with TRBJ1-3; the D segment cannot be called with confidence. The sequenced sample was memory CD4+ T cells from blood. The TCR originated in an adult in good health and CMV-seronegative. CDR3 reads: CASSLEGPGKSSGNTIYF. The DNA reads as follows: TGTGCCAGCAGCTTGGAAGGCCCGGGGAAGAGCTCTGGAAACACCATATATTTT.